The 28 T cell receptor beta chains given below trace back to one sample, sequenced in a study of T-cell memory formation after mild COVID-19. MiXCR, run by TCRdb on the 5' RACE reads, gives a single entry per CDR3 protein. The sample lists under 300,000 distinct CDR3 sequences, roughly 8% seen once, with roughly 23% in the top ten. Sequencing was performed on PBMCs or a T cell subset sorted from them (not recorded which). The receptor set was obtained from a man aged 18-30 years who had mild COVID-19 (a few samples of this study predate the infection). Cell type and time point are not known.

The V and J genes are TRBV7-2 and TRBJ1-5; D not certain. Between the trimmed V and J ends, which lost 1 base and 7 bases, there was a span of 14 bases. The CDR3 spans 15 residues. Per germline, CDR1 SGHTA and CDR2 FQGNSA. CDR3 sequence (DNA): TGTGCCAGCAGCTTAGGGGGAGCCGTTGGCCAGCCCCAGCATTTT. This gives the protein CASSLGGAVGQPQHF.

This clonotype turned up a few times. This chain joins TRBV6-5 and TRBJ1-1; D remains ambiguous. V was pared by 6 bases and J by 1 base, with 9 bases between. This CDR3 contains 13 residues. Germline values: CDR1 MNHEY, CDR2 SVGAGI. The CDR3 loop reads CASRPVANTEAFF. CDR3 in DNA: TGTGCCAGCAGGCCCGTCGCGAACACTGAAGCTTTCTTT.

The chain is built from TRBV30 and TRBJ2-2; no firm D call. The germline CDR1 and CDR2 sequences are GTSNPN and SVGIG (reference sequence). The V and J ends lost 3 bases and 2 bases respectively, with 10 bases between them. This CDR3 contains 14 residues. CDR3 DNA: TGTGCCTGGAGGCTTCTGCTAAACACCGGGGAGCTGTTTTTT. It translates to CAWRLLLNTGELFF. Using reference TRBV30 and TRBJ2-2 for the parts outside the CDR3, the full variable domain is SQTIHQWPATLVQPVGSPLSLECTVEGTSNPNLYWYRQAAGRGLQLLFYSVGIGQISSEVPQNLSASRPQDRQFILSSKKLLLSDSGFYLCAWRLLLNTGELFFGEGSRLTVL.

Written as DNA, the CDR3 is TGTGCCAGCCAGGCGGGGGAGGACTATGGCTACACCTTC. It is translated as CASQAGEDYGYTF. The V and J genes are TRBV18 and TRBJ1-2; D is perhaps TRBD1 (5 bases). The germline V gene encodes CDR1 KGHSH and CDR2 LQKENI. Between the trimmed V and J ends, which lost 8 bases and 3 bases, there was a span of 13 bases. The CDR3 runs to 13 residues. Based on the CDR3 plus reference TRBV18 and TRBJ1-2, the full variable domain is NAGVMQNPRHLVRRRGQEARLRCSPMKGHSHVYWYRQLPEEGLKFMVYLQKENIIDESGMPKERFSAEFPKEGPSILRIQQVVRGDSAAYFCASQAGEDYGYTFGSGTRLTVV.

The sample holds many counts of this clonotype. The chain recombines TRBV5-1 with TRBJ1-2; maybe TRBD1 (5 bases). Per germline, CDR1 SGHRS and CDR2 YFSETQ. This CDR3 has 14 residues. V was shortened by 4 bases and J by 8 bases, with 18 bases between the two germline ends. The chain's CDR3 is CASSRGIRSGGYTF. CDR3 coding DNA: TGCGCCAGCAGCCGGGGGATCCGAAGTGGGGGCTACACCTTC.

There are a few counts of this clonotype. The chain joins TRBV7-2 to TRBJ1-5; D is uncertain. The CDR3 has 12 amino acids. The V gene's germline CDR1 is SGHTA and CDR2 FQGNSA. The V and J ends lost 5 bases and 9 bases respectively, with 11 bases between them. CDR3 DNA: TGTGCCAGCAGCGCAACCGTCGGGCCCCAGCATTTT. Its protein product is CASSATVGPQHF.

In its sample, this clonotype was seen many times. The gene calls are TRBV19 and TRBJ2-3; D uncertain. The V and J ends lost 3 bases and 0 bases respectively, with 10 bases between them. The germline gives CDR1 LNHDA, CDR2 SQIVND (reference sequence). The CDR3 loop spans 15 amino acids. The CDR3 spells CASSIQATSTDTQYF. In DNA form, the CDR3 reads TGTGCCAGTAGTATCCAGGCGACTAGCACAGATACGCAGTATTTT.

This clonotype showed up many times. The V call is TRBV7-9, the J call TRBJ2-7; the D is unclear. V gave up 1 base and J gave up 2 bases, with 9 bases separating them. The length of the CDR3 is 14 residues. Germline lookup yields CDR1 SEHNR and CDR2 FQNEAQ (reference sequence). CDR3 coding DNA: TGTGCCAGCAGCTTAGTTACTCCCGCCTACGAGCAGTACTTC. This sequence encodes CASSLVTPAYEQYF.

CDR3 loop: CASSPQVAKNIQYF. The CDR3 bases are TGTGCCAGCAGCCCCCAGGTAGCCAAAAACATTCAGTACTTC. The V gene is TRBV9, the J gene TRBJ2-4, with D unclear. Per germline, CDR1 SGDLS and CDR2 YYNGEE. V was shortened by 4 bases and J by 0 bases, with 8 bases between the two germline ends. This CDR3 comprises 14 residues.

The genes are TRBV7-2 and TRBJ2-1, with D possibly matching TRBD1 (5 bases). Germline-derived CDR1 and CDR2 are SGHTA and FQGNSA. Trimming took 4 bases from V and 1 from J, leaving 14 bases between them. CDR3 size: 16 residues. The CDR3 protein is CASSSQGSFSYNEQFF. The CDR3 DNA reads TGTGCCAGCAGCTCCCAGGGCAGCTTTTCCTACAATGAGCAGTTCTTC.

The chain recombines TRBV20-1 with TRBJ1-2; the D gene is possibly TRBD1 (6 bases). The germline V and J ends were trimmed by 4 bases and 4 bases, with 19 bases remaining between them. Per the germline V gene, CDR1 is DFQATT and CDR2 is SNEGSKA (reference sequence). The CDR3 has 15 amino acids. CDR3 in DNA: TGCAGTGCTAAAGGTGCGGCAGGGGATCGCTATGGCTACACCTTC. Its translation: CSAKGAAGDRYGYTF.

The chain links TRBV6-5 to TRBJ1-5, with no clear D. The CDR3 loop spans 14 amino acids. Trimming left V 5 bases short and J 0 bases short, with 8 bases between. Germline CDR1 and CDR2: MNHEY and SVGAGI. The CDR3 nucleotides are TGTGCCAGCAGTCAGAGTAATAGCAATCAGCCCCAGCATTTT. It codes for CASSQSNSNQPQHF.

The rearrangement uses TRBV24-1 and TRBJ2-2; D might be TRBD2 (7 bases). From germline, CDR1 is KGHDR and CDR2 SFDVKD. This CDR3 comprises 14 residues. Trimming took 9 bases from V and 2 from J, leaving 12 bases between them. The CDR3: CATEGGGNTGELFF. The CDR3 DNA is TGTGCCACCGAGGGCGGGGGCAACACCGGGGAGCTGTTTTTT.

This chain uses TRBV12-3 or TRBV12-4 with TRBJ2-3; the D is unclear. With 3 bases removed from V and 6 bases from J, the gap between germline ends came to 10 bases. This CDR3 comprises 13 residues. The CDR3 reads CASSLEQRDTQYF. In nucleotides, the CDR3 is TGTGCCAGCAGTTTGGAGCAACGGGATACGCAGTATTTT.

V is TRBV6-5 and J is TRBJ2-3, with 7 nucleotides matching TRBD2. Germline V CDR1 and CDR2: MNHEY, SVGAGI. The CDR3 is 15 amino acids. V dropped 6 bases and J dropped 4; count of bases not matched to a gene: 10. CDR3 region: CASRHTGGGADTQYF. In nucleotides, the CDR3 is TGTGCCAGCAGACACACGGGGGGAGGCGCAGATACGCAGTATTTT.

This clonotype was observed a handful of times. The V and J genes are TRBV28 and TRBJ1-2; D gene unclear. Trimming removed 7 bases from V and 0 bases from J, with 9 bases in between. Germline V gene lookup returns CDR1 MDHEN and CDR2 SYDVKM. There are 13 residues in the CDR3. For the CDR3, the DNA is TGTGCCAGCACCGAATATTCTAACTATGGCTACACCTTC. Amino acids: CASTEYSNYGYTF.

The rearrangement links TRBV29-1 to TRBJ1-4, with 9 positions matching TRBD1. The length of the CDR3 is 13 residues. Germline assignment: CDR1 SQVTM and CDR2 ANQGSEA. Trimming took 5 bases from V and 8 from J; bases not matched to a gene: 6. The CDR3 DNA reads as TGCAGCGTTCTGACAGGGGGTGAAGAAAAACTGTTTTTT. Protein: CSVLTGGEEKLFF.

The V call is TRBV20-1, the J call TRBJ1-5; the match to TRBD1 covers 7 bases. In germline, CDR1 is DFQATT, CDR2 SNEGSKA (reference sequence). CDR3 length: 15 residues. The trim removed 5 bases at V and 4 bases at J, leaving 11 bases unmatched. Here the CDR3 DNA reads TGCAGTGCTCAGTCAGGAGGGGGCGGGAATCAGCCCCAGCATTTT. It translates to CSAQSGGGGNQPQHF.

CDR3 DNA: TGTGCCAGCAGGACTTGGGGGGCGCAGACCCAGTACTTC. Protein: CASRTWGAQTQYF. The chain is built from TRBV5-5 and TRBJ2-5; perhaps D is TRBD1 or TRBD2 (6 bases each). This CDR3 contains 13 residues. Germline V gene sequence: CDR1 SGHKS, CDR2 YYEKEE (reference sequence). Trimming stripped 5 bases from V and 6 bases from J, with 14 bases between.

This clonotype has a handful of counts. The chain carries TRBV20-1 and TRBJ2-3; 7 bases line up with TRBD2. V was pared by 3 bases and J by 5 bases, with 2 bases of the junction left unmatched. CDR1 is DFQATT and CDR2 is SNEGSKA in the germline V gene (reference sequence). The CDR3 extends over 12 amino acids. CDR3 bases: TGCAGTGCTAGGGGGGAGGGAGATACGCAGTATTTT. Translation: CSARGEGDTQYF.

This clonotype has more than one count but fewer than ten. The rearrangement links TRBV29-1 to TRBJ1-5; D remains ambiguous. Trimming cost V 4 bases and J 4 bases, with 11 bases left between them. Germline CDR1 SQVTM, CDR2 ANQGSEA. The CDR3 has 13 residues. The CDR3, as DNA: TGCAGCGTTGTCTCGGATGGGAATCAGCCCCAGCATTTT. It is translated as CSVVSDGNQPQHF.

V usage is TRBV5-1 and J usage is TRBJ2-4, with D possibly matching TRBD2 (5 bases). The germline gives CDR1 SGHRS, CDR2 YFSETQ. The ends were cut back, 2 bases at V and 0 bases at J, with 6 bases in the middle. This CDR3 comprises 14 residues. CDR3 DNA: TGCGCCAGCAGCTTAGCGGCAGCCAAAAACATTCAGTACTTC. Translating gives CASSLAAAKNIQYF.

The rearrangement links TRBV18 to TRBJ1-1; D unclear. The CDR3 has 13 residues. Trimming removed 3 bases at V and 1 base at J, with 6 bases between. Germline CDR1 is KGHSH and CDR2 is LQKENI. CDR3 DNA: TGTGCCAGCTCACCGGACCAGAACACTGAAGCTTTCTTT. It codes for CASSPDQNTEAFF. Using reference TRBV18 and TRBJ1-1 for the parts outside the CDR3, the full variable domain is NAGVMQNPRHLVRRRGQEARLRCSPMKGHSHVYWYRQLPEEGLKFMVYLQKENIIDESGMPKERFSAEFPKEGPSILRIQQVVRGDSAAYFCASSPDQNTEAFFGQGTRLTVV.

V usage is TRBV12-3 or TRBV12-4 and J usage is TRBJ1-4, with 7 bases lining up with TRBD1. J gave up 0 bases and V 6 bases, and 4 bases lay outside the gene matches. This CDR3 is 15 amino acids long. The CDR3 reads CASRAGGSTNEKLFF. The CDR3 DNA reads as TGTGCCAGCAGAGCAGGGGGATCAACTAATGAAAAACTGTTTTTT.

J is TRBJ2-4 and V is TRBV27, with D possibly being TRBD2 (6 bases). The CDR3 sequence is 10 residues long. V was trimmed by 9 bases and J by 15 bases, leaving 15 bases between them. Germline lookup yields CDR1 MNHEY and CDR2 SMNVEV (reference sequence). CDR3 DNA: TGTGCCAGGGGACTCCCTAGGGGGTACTTC. Encoded protein: CARGLPRGYF.

The gene calls are TRBV12-3 or TRBV12-4 and TRBJ1-5; D gene unclear. V was shortened by 3 bases and J by 5 bases, with 11 bases between the two germline ends. This CDR3 is built from 14 residues. The CDR3 spells CASSLRPEYQPQHF. DNA of the CDR3: TGTGCCAGCAGTTTGCGGCCAGAGTATCAGCCCCAGCATTTT.

This clonotype was seen a few times. The chain carries TRBV6-5 and TRBJ2-2; TRBD2 matches 8 bases. The ends lost 2 bases at V and 4 bases at J; junction bases unmatched: 3. CDR1 MNHEY and CDR2 SVGAGI come from the germline V gene. CDR3 length equals 15 residues. The chain's CDR3 is CASSYGAGGTGELFF. The CDR3 DNA reads TGTGCCAGCAGTTACGGGGCGGGGGGCACCGGGGAGCTGTTTTTT.

This rearrangement joins TRBV10-3 to TRBJ2-2, with unresolved D. Germline V gene data show CDR1 as ENHRY and CDR2 as SYGVKD. The CDR3 extends over 12 amino acids. V was clipped by 2 bases and J by 6 bases, with 4 bases between them. CDR3 nucleotides: TGTGCCATCAGTGAGATCCCCGGGGAGCTGTTTTTT. Protein sequence: CAISEIPGELFF.